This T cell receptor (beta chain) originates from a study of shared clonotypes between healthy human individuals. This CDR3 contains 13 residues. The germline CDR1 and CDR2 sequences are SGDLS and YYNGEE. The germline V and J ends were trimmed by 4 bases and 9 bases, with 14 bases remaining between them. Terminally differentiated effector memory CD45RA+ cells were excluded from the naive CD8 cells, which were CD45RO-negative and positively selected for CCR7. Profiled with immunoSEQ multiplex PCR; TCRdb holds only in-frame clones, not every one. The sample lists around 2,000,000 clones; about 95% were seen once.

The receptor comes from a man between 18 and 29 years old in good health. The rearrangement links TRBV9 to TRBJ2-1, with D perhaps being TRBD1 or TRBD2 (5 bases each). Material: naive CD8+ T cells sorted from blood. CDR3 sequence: CASSPRRDPEQFF. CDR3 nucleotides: TGTGCCAGCAGCCCGCGTCGGGACCCTGAGCAGTTCTTC.